These 32 T cell receptor beta chains share one sample of origin, sequenced in a study of brain metastases from non-small cell lung cancer. Clones were read by immunoSEQ multiplex PCR, and TCRdb kept only the in-frame ones, dropping some. The repertoire has 600 to 750 clones, 88% of them found once; the top ten carry approximately 8%. Sequenced material: tumor-adjacent normal tissue. These receptors all come from a donor aged 40 or over with non-small cell lung cancer.

Written as DNA, the CDR3 is TGTGCCAGCAGCCAAGAGCTCTACGGAGTATTTAACGAGCAGTACTTC. Its protein product is CASSQELYGVFNEQYF. The V and J genes are TRBV3-1 (or the pseudogene TRBV3-2) and TRBJ2-7; D unclear. The CDR3 has 16 residues. The V and J ends lost 0 bases and 5 bases respectively, with 17 bases between them. Germline V gives CDR1 LGHDT, CDR2 YNNKEL (reference sequence).

The genes are TRBV30 and TRBJ2-7; 10 nucleotides match TRBD2. Germline CDR1 is GTSNPN and CDR2 is SVGIG (reference sequence). The junction had 6 bases not matched to a gene; V was cut back by 4 bases and J by 3 bases. The CDR3 is 14 residues long. The CDR3 protein is CAWTSSGSLYEQYF. The CDR3 DNA follows: TGTGCCTGGACTTCTAGCGGGAGTCTCTACGAGCAGTACTTC.

The chain combines TRBV3-1 (or the pseudogene TRBV3-2) with TRBJ2-2, with TRBD2 identical over 7 bases. Trimming removed 6 bases from V and 3 bases from J; junction bases left unmatched: 13. Germline CDR1 is LGHDT and CDR2 is YNNKEL (reference sequence). This CDR3 is built from 17 residues. This CDR3 reads CASSPGSGRLHTGELFF. CDR3 DNA: TGTGCCAGCAGTCCCGGCTCCGGGAGGCTTCACACCGGGGAGCTGTTTTTT.

The chain uses TRBV2 and TRBJ1-1, with no clear D. Germline values: CDR1 SNHLY, CDR2 FYNNEI. The CDR3 runs to 14 residues. Trimming stripped 3 bases from V and 6 bases from J, with 14 bases between. In nucleotides, the CDR3 is TGTGCCAGCAGTGATTCCGCGGGCCAGTCTGAAGCTTTCTTT. The encoded protein is CASSDSAGQSEAFF.

The chain links TRBV30 to TRBJ1-2; D perhaps matches TRBD1 (5 bases). V lost 8 bases and J lost 7, with 29 bases in between. The V gene's germline CDR1 is GTSNPN and CDR2 SVGIG (reference sequence). The length of the CDR3 is 16 residues. The CDR3 is CAQLQGAQLSVGGYTF. The CDR3 DNA sequence: TGTGCCCAACTGCAAGGGGCCCAGTTGAGTGTAGGTGGCTACACCTTC.

The J gene is TRBJ1-4, the V gene TRBV6-5; a weak D match, TRBD1 (6 bases). V shed 6 bases and J shed 7 bases, with 18 bases lying between them. The CDR3 covers 15 residues. CDR1 is MNHEY and CDR2 is SVGAGI in the germline V gene. The CDR3 is CASRNLQGGIEKLFF. The CDR3 nucleotides read TGTGCCAGCAGGAATTTACAGGGCGGGATTGAAAAACTGTTTTTT.

The rearrangement links TRBV20-1 to TRBJ2-5; D possibly uses TRBD1 or TRBD2 (5 bases each). V was cut by 7 bases and J by 2 bases, with 8 bases left in between. CDR3 length equals 11 residues. Germline lookup yields CDR1 DFQATT and CDR2 SNEGSKA (reference sequence). The CDR3, as DNA: TGCAGTGGGGACCCGCAAGAGACCCAGTACTTC. Protein sequence: CSGDPQETQYF.

The chain couples TRBV14 to TRBJ2-5, with D possibly matching TRBD2 (6 bases). V lost 1 base, J lost 4 bases, and 10 bases lay in between. Germline V gives CDR1 SGHDN, CDR2 FVKESK. CDR3 length equals 14 residues. CDR3 sequence reads: CASSQVRGGETQYF. CDR3 sequence (DNA): TGTGCCAGCAGCCAAGTTAGGGGAGGAGAGACCCAGTACTTC.

The chain combines TRBV5-6 with TRBJ2-5; tentative D call: TRBD2 (6 bases). Trimming stripped 0 bases from V and 5 bases from J, with 17 bases between. Looked up from germline, CDR1 is SGHDT and CDR2 is YYEEEE. This CDR3 contains 16 residues. The CDR3 nucleotides read TGTGCCAGCAGCTTGGCCGGGAGAGGCGCCCAGGAGACCCAGTACTTC. It specifies CASSLAGRGAQETQYF.

The rearrangement uses TRBV3-1 (or the pseudogene TRBV3-2) and TRBJ2-1, with 8 bases matching TRBD2. The V gene's germline CDR1 is LGHDT and CDR2 YNNKEL (reference sequence). This CDR3 is 18 amino acids long. With 0 bases clipped from V and 4 bases from J, the junction kept 11 bases outside the gene matches. In nucleotides, the CDR3 is TGTGCCAGCAGCCAAGATCTCGCGGGAGGAGTTACATACAATGAGCAGTTCTTC. This gives the protein CASSQDLAGGVTYNEQFF.

The chain carries TRBV19 and TRBJ2-1; D could derive from TRBD1 or TRBD2 (5 bases each). There are 15 residues in the CDR3. Trimming took off 1 base at V and 0 bases at J, with 7 bases between the two ends. Germline V gives CDR1 LNHDA, CDR2 SQIVND (reference sequence). In nucleotides, the CDR3 is TGTGCCAGTAGTATAGCAGGGAGCTCCTACAATGAGCAGTTCTTC. It specifies CASSIAGSSYNEQFF. Full variable domain (rest looked up from reference TRBV19 and TRBJ2-1): DGGITQSPKYLFRKEGQNVTLSCEQNLNHDAMYWYRQDPGQGLRLIYYSQIVNDFQKGDIAEGYSVSREKKESFPLTVTSAQKNPTAFYLCASSIAGSSYNEQFFGPGTRLTVL.

A remark on this clone: The sample carries other DNA sequences with the same CDR3. The chain joins TRBV6-2 or TRBV6-3 to TRBJ2-1, with a weak D call TRBD1 (5 bases). The CDR3 is made up of 13 amino acids. V was shortened by 5 bases and J by 7 bases, with 12 bases between the two germline ends. Germline CDR1 MNHEY, CDR2 SVGEGT. CDR3 loop: CASSQGLMNEQFF. CDR3 coding DNA: TGTGCCAGCAGTCAGGGCTTGATGAATGAGCAGTTCTTC.

The V and J genes are TRBV7-9 and TRBJ1-1, with D tentatively TRBD1 (6 bases). Looked up from germline, CDR1 is SEHNR and CDR2 is FQNEAQ (reference sequence). The V and J ends lost 5 bases and 0 bases respectively, with 10 bases between them. The CDR3 is 14 residues long. Written as DNA, the CDR3 is TGTGCCAGCAGCACAGGGAACTTGAACACTGAAGCTTTCTTT. Translating gives CASSTGNLNTEAFF.

The chain recombines TRBV6-4 with TRBJ1-1, with unresolved D. The CDR3 extends over 13 amino acids. V was cut by 2 bases and J by 5 bases, with 9 bases left in between. The germline V gene has CDR1 MRHNA and CDR2 SNTAGT. The CDR3 nucleotides are TGTGCCAGCAGTGACCGGGCGAGGACTGAAGCTTTCTTT. It is translated as CASSDRARTEAFF.

This chain links TRBV5-6 with TRBJ2-1; D not certain. V was clipped by 0 bases and J by 9 bases, with 4 bases between them. Germline CDR1 and CDR2: SGHDT and YYEEEE. The CDR3 is 11 residues long. The CDR3 region has the DNA TGTGCCAGCAGCTTGGGAACTGAGCAGTTCTTC. Protein sequence: CASSLGTEQFF.

V gene TRBV29-1 combines with J gene TRBJ2-1, with TRBD1 identical over 7 bases. Per germline, CDR1 SQVTM and CDR2 ANQGSEA. V lost 2 bases, J lost 0 bases, and 7 bases stayed unmatched. The CDR3 is made up of 16 amino acids. CDR3 sequence: CSVESPDRSSYNEQFF. CDR3 DNA sequence: TGCAGCGTTGAATCTCCGGACAGGAGCTCCTACAATGAGCAGTTCTTC.

The J gene is TRBJ1-1, the V gene TRBV7-8, with D possibly TRBD1 on 6 matching bases. The germline CDR1 and CDR2 sequences are SGHVS and FQNEAQ. The CDR3 is made up of 14 amino acids. V lost 4 bases to trimming and J lost 0 bases, with 9 bases between them. The CDR3 sequence is CASSWGQMNTEAFF. The CDR3 DNA follows: TGTGCCAGCAGCTGGGGACAAATGAACACTGAAGCTTTCTTT. The whole variable domain, filled in from reference TRBV7-8 and TRBJ1-1, reads GAGVSQSPRYKVAKRGQDVALRCDPISGHVSLFWYQQALGQGPEFLTYFQNEAQLDKSGLPSDRFFAERPEGSVSTLKIQRTQQEDSAVYLCASSWGQMNTEAFFGQGTRLTVV.

The J gene is TRBJ1-1, the V gene TRBV6-2 or TRBV6-3; 7 bases line up with TRBD1. J was trimmed by 1 base and V by 5 bases; bases with no gene match: 1. The CDR3 covers 13 residues. Germline V gene data show CDR1 as MNHEY and CDR2 as SVGEGT. CDR3 region: CASSRTGNTEAFF. The CDR3 bases are TGTGCCAGCAGTCGGACAGGGAACACTGAAGCTTTCTTT.

This chain uses TRBV5-1 with TRBJ2-7, with D uncertain. CDR1 SGHRS and CDR2 YFSETQ come from the germline V gene. This CDR3 has 12 residues. Deletions cut 0 bases from V and 3 bases from J, with 4 bases between. The CDR3 region is CASSLESYEQYF. DNA for the CDR3: TGCGCCAGCAGCTTGGAAAGCTACGAGCAGTACTTC.

This sequence joins TRBV11-3 and TRBJ2-1; 11 nucleotides match TRBD2. The V gene end was trimmed by 5 bases and the J gene end by 7 bases; junction bases not matched to a gene: 7. Germline V gene sequence: CDR1 SGHNT, CDR2 YENEEA. The CDR3 totals 15 residues. In DNA form, the CDR3 reads TGTGCCAGCAGCCCCACTAGCGGGAGTTGGAATGAGCAGTTCTTC. It codes for CASSPTSGSWNEQFF.

This rearrangement joins TRBV27 to TRBJ1-5; 7 bases map to TRBD1. In germline, CDR1 is MNHEY, CDR2 SMNVEV (reference sequence). The CDR3 runs to 15 residues. With V trimmed by 0 bases and J by 3 bases, 2 bases remained unmatched. CDR3 DNA: TGTGCCAGCAGTTTATCAGGGGGCGCCAATCAGCCCCAGCATTTT. Translation: CASSLSGGANQPQHF.

J is TRBJ2-1 and V is TRBV27; D perhaps matches TRBD1 (5 bases). The ends were cut back, 5 bases at V and 5 bases at J, with 19 bases in the middle. There are 16 residues in the CDR3. Germline V CDR1 and CDR2: MNHEY, SMNVEV (reference sequence). The CDR3 protein is CASSTWQGQVNNEQFF. The CDR3 bases are TGTGCCAGCAGTACGTGGCAGGGTCAAGTCAACAATGAGCAGTTCTTC.

This clone was counted once. The rearrangement joins TRBV29-1 to TRBJ1-1; tentative D call: TRBD1 (5 bases). In germline, CDR1 is SQVTM, CDR2 ANQGSEA. The V end was cut by 4 bases, the J end by 6 bases, with 15 bases between. The CDR3 sequence is 13 residues long. Written as DNA, the CDR3 is TGCAGCGTTGCGGCTCGGACAAGGTCTGAAGCTTTCTTT. Protein product: CSVAARTRSEAFF.

The rearrangement links TRBV11-3 to TRBJ2-3; 8 nucleotides agree with TRBD1. Germline lookup yields CDR1 SGHNT and CDR2 YENEEA. The CDR3 has 12 amino acids. With V trimmed by 3 bases and J by 9 bases, 2 bases remained unmatched. CDR3 in amino acids: CASSFGQGTQYF. As DNA, the CDR3 is TGTGCCAGCAGCTTCGGACAGGGAACGCAGTATTTT.

The rearrangement joins TRBV2 to TRBJ1-2; D is undetermined. CDR1 is SNHLY, CDR2 FYNNEI, per germline. This CDR3 spans 13 amino acids. V was trimmed by 10 bases and J by 3 bases, leaving 15 bases between them. In DNA form, the CDR3 reads TGTGCCACCCTCGAGGAGAGGGACTATGGCTACACCTTC. It yields the protein CATLEERDYGYTF.

CDR3 in DNA: TGTGCCAGCAGCTTAGGAGGCCAGGGGAATTCACCCCTCCACTTT. It encodes CASSLGGQGNSPLHF. The gene calls are TRBV7-6 and TRBJ1-6, with TRBD1 as a possible D gene (6 bases). CDR3 length equals 15 residues. Germline values: CDR1 SGHVS, CDR2 FNYEAQ. V lost 1 base and J 7 bases, leaving 11 bases between the germline ends.

The V call is TRBV5-1, the J call TRBJ1-1; D is ambiguous. This CDR3 is 13 amino acids long. Trimming took 5 bases from V and 0 from J, leaving 8 bases between them. Germline CDR1 and CDR2: SGHRS and YFSETQ. The CDR3 here is CASSTEMNTEAFF. The CDR3 bases are TGCGCCAGCAGTACAGAAATGAACACTGAAGCTTTCTTT. The variable domain in full, completed from reference TRBV5-1 and TRBJ1-1, reads KAGVTQTPRYLIKTRGQQVTLSCSPISGHRSVSWYQQTPGQGLQFLFEYFSETQRNKGNFPGRFSGRQFSNSRSEMNVSTLELGDSALYLCASSTEMNTEAFFGQGTRLTVV.

This clone occurred once. The J gene is TRBJ2-3, the V gene TRBV6-6; 9 bases line up with TRBD2. V trimming: 7 bases; J trimming: 5 bases; junction bases outside the gene matches: 7. CDR1 and CDR2 from the germline V gene are MNHNY and SVGAGI (reference sequence). The CDR3 runs 14 residues. This chain's CDR3 is CASTVAGVGDTQYF. DNA for the CDR3: TGTGCCAGCACGGTAGCGGGGGTGGGAGATACGCAGTATTTT.

The CDR3 coding sequence is TGTGCCAGCAGCTCGACTAGCGGGAGTTACGAGCAGTACTTC. Amino acid sequence: CASSSTSGSYEQYF. The chain employs TRBV5-4 and TRBJ2-7; 12 nucleotides agree with TRBD2. Per the germline V gene, CDR1 is SGHNT and CDR2 is YYREEE (reference sequence). The length of the CDR3 is 14 residues. V lost 3 bases to trimming and J lost 4 bases; unmatched junction nucleotides: 2.

This sequence joins TRBV18 and TRBJ1-4, with D possibly matching TRBD1 (5 bases). Looked up from germline, CDR1 is KGHSH and CDR2 is LQKENI. CDR3 size: 14 residues. Trimming cost V 3 bases and J 4 bases, with 9 bases left between them. CDR3 nucleotides: TGTGCCAGCTCACCCTCAGGGAGTAATGAAAAACTGTTTTTT. This translates into CASSPSGSNEKLFF.

The chain couples TRBV9 to TRBJ1-1; the match to TRBD1 covers 9 bases. Germline trimming cut 3 bases from V and 5 bases from J; bases unmatched to any gene: 5. Per the germline V gene, CDR1 is SGDLS and CDR2 is YYNGEE. CDR3 length: 14 amino acids. The CDR3 bases are TGTGCCAGCAGCGAACAGGGGGCTGGAACTGAAGCTTTCTTT. This translates into CASSEQGAGTEAFF.

The rearrangement links TRBV2 to TRBJ1-2; a weak D match, TRBD1 (5 bases). CDR3 size: 13 residues. Trimming left V 10 bases short and J 4 bases short, with 16 bases between. CDR1 and CDR2 (germline): SNHLY, FYNNEI. CDR3 residues: CATLEERGYGYTF. CDR3 DNA sequence: TGTGCCACCCTCGAGGAGAGGGGCTATGGCTACACCTTC.